The 23 T cell receptor beta chains below were found in one sample sequenced in a study of blood T cell repertoires in COVID-19. Here immunoSEQ multiplex PCR was the method, and the copy in TCRdb shows in-frame clones only, minus some. Found here are roughly 100,000 clones, roughly nine tenths of them singletons; the top ten hold under 20%. Source material: peripheral blood. These receptors came from an elderly woman in a cohort sampled during active COVID-19.

This chain connects TRBV15 to TRBJ1-2, with 8 bases identical to TRBD1. CDR3 length equals 15 residues. Trimming removed 3 bases from V and 1 base from J; junction bases left unmatched: 4. Looked up from germline, CDR1 is LNHNV and CDR2 is YYDKDF (reference sequence). The CDR3 DNA follows: TGTGCCACCAGCAGCGACAGGGGCGATAACTATGGCTACACCTTC. Amino acids: CATSSDRGDNYGYTF.

The CDR3, as DNA: TGTGCCAGCAGTTACTCACAGGGGAGCAATGGCTACACCTTC. It codes for CASSYSQGSNGYTF. This sequence joins TRBV6-6 and TRBJ1-2, with 7 nucleotides matching TRBD1. The length of the CDR3 is 14 residues. The J segment lost 6 bases and the V segment lost 0 bases, leaving 4 bases of the junction unmatched. Germline loops: CDR1 MNHNY, CDR2 SVGAGI (reference sequence).

The chain joins TRBV19 to TRBJ2-3; 7 nucleotides line up with TRBD2. Trimming at V came to 4 bases and at J to 6 bases, leaving 13 bases not matched to a gene. The CDR3 extends over 16 amino acids. Germline loops: CDR1 LNHDA, CDR2 SQIVND (reference sequence). The CDR3: CASSTASGLSLDTQYF. Here the CDR3 DNA reads TGTGCCAGTAGTACGGCTAGCGGACTCTCGTTGGATACGCAGTATTTT.

This rearrangement joins TRBV2 to TRBJ2-5; 10 positions match TRBD1. Germline CDR1 reads SNHLY; CDR2 reads FYNNEI. V was clipped by 6 bases and J by 5 bases; unmatched bases: 0. CDR3 size: 12 residues. CDR3 bases: TGTGCCAGCAGGGACAGGGGGGAGACCCAGTACTTC. Translating gives CASRDRGETQYF.

The chain employs TRBV6-5 and TRBJ1-6, with 7 bases aligning to TRBD1. Germline CDR1 MNHEY, CDR2 SVGAGI. The CDR3 runs 12 residues. V lost 8 bases to trimming and J lost 9 bases; unmatched junction nucleotides: 4. DNA of the CDR3: TGTGCCAGCCGACAGGGTACTTCACCCCTCCACTTT. Encoded protein: CASRQGTSPLHF.

The chain has TRBV5-1 and TRBJ1-3, with 7 bases fitting TRBD1. Germline V gene sequence: CDR1 SGHRS, CDR2 YFSETQ. The J segment lost 3 bases and the V segment lost 3 bases, leaving 6 bases of the junction unmatched. The CDR3 runs to 15 residues. CDR3 in DNA: TGCGCCAGCAGCTCGAACAGGGACAGTGGAAACACCATATATTTT. Its protein is CASSSNRDSGNTIYF.

The chain is built from TRBV6-1 and TRBJ2-5, with 9 bases lining up with TRBD2. This CDR3 comprises 15 residues. CDR1 is MNHNS, CDR2 SASEGT, per germline. Unmatched junction bases numbered 5, after V lost 2 bases and J lost 4 bases. The CDR3 spells CASSELAGEAETQYF. CDR3 nucleotide sequence: TGTGCCAGCAGTGAATTAGCGGGAGAGGCAGAGACCCAGTACTTC.

In its sample, this clone was seen once. The chain is built from TRBV19 and TRBJ1-1; maybe TRBD1 (5 bases). Germline V gene sequence: CDR1 LNHDA, CDR2 SQIVND (reference sequence). V lost 3 bases and J lost 5, with 7 bases in between. The CDR3 length is 12 residues. CDR3 bases: TGTGCCAGTAGTATGGGGGGGACTGAAGCTTTCTTT. It is translated as CASSMGGTEAFF. The full variable domain, its missing parts supplied by reference TRBV19 and TRBJ1-1, is DGGITQSPKYLFRKEGQNVTLSCEQNLNHDAMYWYRQDPGQGLRLIYYSQIVNDFQKGDIAEGYSVSREKKESFPLTVTSAQKNPTAFYLCASSMGGTEAFFGQGTRLTVV.

This chain uses TRBV5-4 with TRBJ2-2, with D perhaps matching TRBD2 (6 bases). The CDR3 runs 18 residues. The V end lost 3 bases, the J end lost 3 bases, and 21 bases lay between the germline ends. Per the germline V gene, CDR1 is SGHNT and CDR2 is YYREEE (reference sequence). The CDR3 loop is CASSSPFSKGGDTGELFF. The DNA for the CDR3 is TGTGCCAGCAGCTCCCCGTTCAGCAAAGGAGGGGACACCGGGGAGCTGTTTTTT.

CDR3 sequence (DNA): TGTGCCACCTCGGGACAGACCTTCTACAATGAGCAGTTCTTC. It codes for CATSGQTFYNEQFF. The rearrangement uses TRBV19 and TRBJ2-1; 7 nucleotides align to TRBD1. This CDR3 spans 14 amino acids. Trimming took 10 bases from V and 3 from J; bases not matched to a gene: 9. Germline-derived CDR1 and CDR2 are LNHDA and SQIVND (reference sequence). The complete variable domain, with remaining parts taken from reference TRBV19 and TRBJ2-1, reads DGGITQSPKYLFRKEGQNVTLSCEQNLNHDAMYWYRQDPGQGLRLIYYSQIVNDFQKGDIAEGYSVSREKKESFPLTVTSAQKNPTAFYLCATSGQTFYNEQFFGPGTRLTVL.

The chain joins TRBV9 to TRBJ2-3, with 11 bases fitting TRBD2. V shed 2 bases, J shed 1 base, and the junction held 6 bases outside the gene matches. Germline CDR1 is SGDLS and CDR2 is YYNGEE. The CDR3 has 17 residues. This CDR3 reads CASSVLGGLAGTDTQYF. In nucleotides, the CDR3 is TGTGCCAGCAGCGTGCTAGGGGGACTAGCGGGCACAGATACGCAGTATTTT.

The chain has TRBV14 and TRBJ2-3, with TRBD2 identical over 12 bases. Trimming at V came to 4 bases and at J to 6 bases, leaving 11 bases not matched to a gene. The CDR3 length is 17 residues. The germline V gene has CDR1 SGHDN and CDR2 FVKESK. CDR3 DNA: TGTGCCAGCAGCCGCGACCCTAGCGGGAGGGCCTTGGATACGCAGTATTTT. Translating it yields CASSRDPSGRALDTQYF.

For the CDR3, the DNA is TGCGCCAGCAGTCGACTTACAGGGATCGGCCAAGAGACCCAGTACTTC. Amino acids: CASSRLTGIGQETQYF. V and J are TRBV4-1 and TRBJ2-5; maybe TRBD1 (6 bases). The germline V gene encodes CDR1 MGHRA and CDR2 YSYEKL. V was trimmed by 6 bases and J by 1 base, leaving 18 bases between them. This CDR3 region has 16 residues.

The chain uses TRBV6-2 or TRBV6-3 and TRBJ2-3; 7 bases are shared with TRBD1. The germline CDR1 and CDR2 sequences are MNHEY and SVGEGT. V was clipped by 3 bases and J by 5 bases; unmatched bases: 5. The CDR3 length is 14 residues. The DNA for the CDR3 is TGTGCCAGCAGTTATGCAGGGGGATTAGATACGCAGTATTTT. Translated: CASSYAGGLDTQYF.

V is TRBV7-2 and J is TRBJ2-2, with 7 nucleotides matching TRBD2. With 8 bases clipped from V and 2 bases from J, the junction kept 20 bases outside the gene matches. The CDR3 sequence is 19 residues long. Germline CDR1 is SGHTA and CDR2 is FQGNSA. CDR3 residues: CASLPPHLVRGGNTGELFF. CDR3 sequence (DNA): TGTGCCAGCCTCCCCCCGCACTTGGTTCGCGGGGGAAACACCGGGGAGCTGTTTTTT.

A single count supports this clone. Within the sample, other DNA sequences also encode this same CDR3. The chain's CDR3 is CSASTGNEQFF. The CDR3 bases are TGCAGTGCTAGCACAGGGAATGAGCAGTTCTTC. The chain uses TRBV20-1 and TRBJ2-1, with D possibly TRBD1 on 6 matching bases. The ends were cut back, 3 bases at V and 7 bases at J, with 7 bases in the middle. CDR1 and CDR2 (germline): DFQATT, SNEGSKA (reference sequence). This CDR3 comprises 11 residues.

This chain joins TRBV6-5 and TRBJ2-3, with D possibly matching TRBD2 (5 bases). The germline V and J ends were trimmed by 6 bases and 0 bases, with 7 bases remaining between them. CDR1 MNHEY and CDR2 SVGAGI come from the germline V gene. This CDR3 comprises 13 residues. The CDR3 bases are TGTGCCAGCAGCGACTATAGCACAGATACGCAGTATTTT. Translation: CASSDYSTDTQYF.

This clone appeared a single time. This chain joins TRBV6-5 and TRBJ2-7, with D maybe TRBD2 (7 bases). V was pared by 7 bases and J by 2 bases, with 12 bases between. This CDR3 has 13 amino acids. CDR1 MNHEY and CDR2 SVGAGI come from the germline V gene. The CDR3, as DNA: TGTGCCAGCAAGGGGGGGTCGACCTACGAGCAGTACTTC. This sequence encodes CASKGGSTYEQYF.

V usage is TRBV6-1 and J usage is TRBJ2-5; D gene unclear. V lost 3 bases and J 2 bases, leaving 22 bases between the germline ends. CDR3 size: 18 residues. Per the germline V gene, CDR1 is MNHNS and CDR2 is SASEGT. CDR3 loop: CASSDTLRPLSEQETQYF. Written as DNA, the CDR3 is TGTGCCAGCAGTGACACTCTTCGACCGCTAAGCGAACAAGAGACCCAGTACTTC.

The chain recombines TRBV10-3 with TRBJ2-5; the D is unclear. CDR1 is ENHRY, CDR2 SYGVKD, per germline. This CDR3 has 13 amino acids. Trimming took 5 bases from V and 2 from J, leaving 9 bases between them. The CDR3 reads CAISMTPQETQYF. The CDR3 DNA is TGTGCCATCAGTATGACTCCTCAAGAGACCCAGTACTTC.

V usage is TRBV19 and J usage is TRBJ2-2, with 9 bases lining up with TRBD2. The V gene's germline CDR1 is LNHDA and CDR2 SQIVND (reference sequence). V gave up 7 bases and J gave up 5 bases; unmatched junction bases: 8. The CDR3 is 15 amino acids. Here the CDR3 reads CASIPAGGITGELFF. For the CDR3, the DNA is TGTGCCAGTATCCCAGCGGGGGGTATTACCGGGGAGCTGTTTTTT.

The chain joins TRBV7-2 to TRBJ1-3; D remains unclear. The CDR3 is made up of 14 amino acids. V lost 5 bases and J 0 bases, leaving 8 bases between the germline ends. CDR1 SGHTA and CDR2 FQGNSA come from the germline V gene. The CDR3 loop is CASSPGSSGNTIYF. The CDR3 nucleotides read TGTGCCAGCAGCCCCGGGAGCTCTGGAAACACCATATATTTT.

The chain employs TRBV3-1 (or the pseudogene TRBV3-2) and TRBJ1-6; D gene unclear. V dropped 6 bases and J dropped 7 bases, with 10 bases sitting between them. The CDR3 has 13 residues. Germline CDR1 is LGHDT and CDR2 is YNNKEL (reference sequence). CDR3 in amino acids: CASRDGVNSPLHF. The CDR3 DNA reads TGTGCCAGCAGGGACGGGGTCAATTCACCCCTCCACTTT.